The T cell receptor beta chain under discussion was sequenced for a study of blood T cell repertoires in COVID-19. Study details: Nucleic acid was either cDNA or gDNA, and it came from T cells, B-cell-depleted T cells, or PBMCs.

V lost 5 bases to trimming and J lost 1 base; unmatched junction nucleotides: 16. The CDR3 is 19 residues long. Germline V lookup: CDR1 LGHDT, CDR2 YNNKEL (reference sequence). Data came from immunoSEQ multiplex PCR; TCRdb stores just in-frame clones and leaves some out. The sample has about 82,000 clones, just under 80% seen once. The chain carries TRBV3-1 (or the pseudogene TRBV3-2) and TRBJ2-3; TRBD1 matches 9 bases. This clonotype originated in a man in his fifties or sixties with COVID-19, enrolled during active disease. Sequencing was performed on peripheral blood. CDR3 region: CASSDTGGASGLGTDTQYF. Written as DNA, the CDR3 is TGTGCCAGCAGCGACACAGGGGGCGCGTCTGGTTTGGGCACAGATACGCAGTATTTT.